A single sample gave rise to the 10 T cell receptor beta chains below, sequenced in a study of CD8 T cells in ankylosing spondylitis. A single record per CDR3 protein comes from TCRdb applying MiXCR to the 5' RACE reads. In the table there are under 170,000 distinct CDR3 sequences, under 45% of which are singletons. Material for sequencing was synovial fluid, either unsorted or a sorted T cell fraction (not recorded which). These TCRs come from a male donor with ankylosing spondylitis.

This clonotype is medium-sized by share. The CDR3 protein is CASSLASTYEQYF. For the CDR3, the DNA is TGTGCCAGCAGCTTAGCTAGCACCTACGAGCAGTACTTC. V is TRBV7-2 and J is TRBJ2-7; no definite D call. This CDR3 comprises 13 residues. Trimming stripped 0 bases from V and 2 bases from J, with 5 bases between. In germline, CDR1 is SGHTA, CDR2 FQGNSA.

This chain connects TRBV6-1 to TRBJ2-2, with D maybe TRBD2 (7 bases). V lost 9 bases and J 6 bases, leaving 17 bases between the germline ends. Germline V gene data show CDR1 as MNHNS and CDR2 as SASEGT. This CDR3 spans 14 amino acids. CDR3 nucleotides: TGTGCCAGAGGGGGGGGCGGGAGAGCCGGGGAGCTGTTTTTT. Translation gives CARGGGGRAGELFF.

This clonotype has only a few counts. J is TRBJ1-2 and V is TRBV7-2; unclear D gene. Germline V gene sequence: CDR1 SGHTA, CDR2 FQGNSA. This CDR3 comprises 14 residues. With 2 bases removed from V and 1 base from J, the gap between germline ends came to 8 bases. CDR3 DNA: TGTGCCAGCAGCTTAAACCAAAATAACTATGGCTACACCTTC. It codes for CASSLNQNNYGYTF.

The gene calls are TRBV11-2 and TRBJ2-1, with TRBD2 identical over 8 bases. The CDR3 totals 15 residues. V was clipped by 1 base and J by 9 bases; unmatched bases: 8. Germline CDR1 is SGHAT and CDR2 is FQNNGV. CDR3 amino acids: CASSLGYSGRGEQFF. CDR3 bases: TGTGCCAGCAGCTTAGGATACTCCGGGAGGGGTGAGCAGTTCTTC.

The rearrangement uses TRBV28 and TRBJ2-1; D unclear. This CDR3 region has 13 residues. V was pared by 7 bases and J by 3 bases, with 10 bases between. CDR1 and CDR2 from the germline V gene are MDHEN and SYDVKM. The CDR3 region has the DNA TGTGCCAGCAACCATCTCGGCTACAATGAGCAGTTCTTC. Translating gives CASNHLGYNEQFF.

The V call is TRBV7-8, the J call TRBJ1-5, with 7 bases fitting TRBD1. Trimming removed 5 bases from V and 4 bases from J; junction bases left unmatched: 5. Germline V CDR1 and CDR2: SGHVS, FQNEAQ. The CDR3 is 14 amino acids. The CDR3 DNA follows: TGTGCCAGCAGCCCACAGGGGCGAAATCAGCCCCAGCATTTT. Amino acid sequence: CASSPQGRNQPQHF.

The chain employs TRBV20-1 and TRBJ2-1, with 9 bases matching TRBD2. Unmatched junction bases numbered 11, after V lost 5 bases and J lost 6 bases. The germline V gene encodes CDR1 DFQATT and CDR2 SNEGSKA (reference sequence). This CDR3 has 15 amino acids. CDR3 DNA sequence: TGCAGTGCTGTACGACTAGCGGAAAGGGGCAATGAGCAGTTCTTC. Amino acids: CSAVRLAERGNEQFF.

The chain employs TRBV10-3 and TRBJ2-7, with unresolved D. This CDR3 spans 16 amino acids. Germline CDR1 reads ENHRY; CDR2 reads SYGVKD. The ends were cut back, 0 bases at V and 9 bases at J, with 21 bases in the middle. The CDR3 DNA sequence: TGTGCCATCAGTGAGTCGATAACTACCCCAACCCCGGGGCAGTACTTC. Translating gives CAISESITTPTPGQYF.

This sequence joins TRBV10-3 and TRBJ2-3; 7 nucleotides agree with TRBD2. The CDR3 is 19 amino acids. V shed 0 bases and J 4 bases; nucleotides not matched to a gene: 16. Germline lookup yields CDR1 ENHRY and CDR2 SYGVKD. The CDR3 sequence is CAISESVVASGIGADTQYF. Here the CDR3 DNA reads TGTGCCATCAGTGAGTCGGTGGTGGCTAGCGGAATTGGGGCAGATACGCAGTATTTT.

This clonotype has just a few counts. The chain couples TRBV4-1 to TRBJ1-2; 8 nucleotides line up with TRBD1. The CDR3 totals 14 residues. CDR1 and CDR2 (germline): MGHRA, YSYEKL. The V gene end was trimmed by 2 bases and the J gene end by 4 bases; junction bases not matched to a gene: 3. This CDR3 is CASSQTTGVYGYTF. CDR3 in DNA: TGCGCCAGCAGCCAAACGACAGGGGTCTATGGCTACACCTTC.